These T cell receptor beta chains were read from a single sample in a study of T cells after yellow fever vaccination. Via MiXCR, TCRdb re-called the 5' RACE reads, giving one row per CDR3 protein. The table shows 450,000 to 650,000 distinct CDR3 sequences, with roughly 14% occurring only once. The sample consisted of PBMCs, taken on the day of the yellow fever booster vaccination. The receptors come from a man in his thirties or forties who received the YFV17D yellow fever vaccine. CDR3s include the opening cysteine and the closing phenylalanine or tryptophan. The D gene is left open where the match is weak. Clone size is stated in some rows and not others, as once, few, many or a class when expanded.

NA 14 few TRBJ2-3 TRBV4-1 CASSQGQFTDTQYF TGCGCCAGCAGCCAAGGGCAATTCACAGATACGCAGTATTTT
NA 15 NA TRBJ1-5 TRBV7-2 CASSLVGGAHQPQHF TGTGCCAGCAGCTTAGTTGGAGGGGCGCATCAGCCCCAGCATTTT
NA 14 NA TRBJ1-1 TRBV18 CASSLAGKDTEAFF TGTGCCAGCTCACTGGCGGGGAAGGACACTGAAGCTTTCTTT
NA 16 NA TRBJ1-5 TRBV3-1 CASSQHGPGGGQPQHF TGTGCCAGCAGCCAGCACGGACCTGGGGGCGGTCAGCCCCAGCATTTT
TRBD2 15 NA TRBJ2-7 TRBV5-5 CASSPVPSGSAEQYF TGTGCCAGCAGCCCCGTCCCCAGCGGGAGTGCCGAGCAGTACTTC
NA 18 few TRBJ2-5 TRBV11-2 CASSLEGSDRLGRETQYF TGTGCCAGCAGCTTAGAAGGATCCGATCGACTAGGTCGAGAGACCCAGTACTTC
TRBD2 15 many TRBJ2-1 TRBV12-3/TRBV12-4 CASRPGLAGRNEQFF TGTGCCAGCAGGCCGGGACTAGCGGGGAGGAATGAGCAGTTCTTC
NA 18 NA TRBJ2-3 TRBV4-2 CAMSPTPLALSPTDTQYF TGTGCCATGAGCCCAACCCCGCTCGCACTTTCCCCCACAGATACGCAGTATTTT
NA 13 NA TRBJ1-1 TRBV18 CASSPHRDTEAFF TGTGCCAGCTCACCACACAGGGATACTGAAGCTTTCTTT
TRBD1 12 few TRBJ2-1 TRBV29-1 CSAGQGLGEQFF TGCAGCGCGGGACAGGGTCTCGGTGAGCAGTTCTTC
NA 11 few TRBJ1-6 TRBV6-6 CASRQESPLHF TGTGCCAGCAGGCAGGAGTCACCCCTCCACTTT
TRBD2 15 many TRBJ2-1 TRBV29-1 CSVPPGTSSYNEQFF TGCAGCGTGCCTCCCGGGACTAGCAGTTACAATGAGCAGTTCTTC
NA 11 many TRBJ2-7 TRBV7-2 CASSNAYEQYF TGTGCCAGCAGCAACGCCTACGAGCAGTACTTC
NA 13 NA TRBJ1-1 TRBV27 CASRPQSGTEAFF TGTGCCAGCAGACCCCAATCCGGTACTGAAGCTTTCTTT
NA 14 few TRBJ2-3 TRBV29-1 CSVGFPSGADTQYF TGCAGCGTTGGGTTCCCTTCGGGGGCAGATACGCAGTATTTT
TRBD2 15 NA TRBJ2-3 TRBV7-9 CASSLATSVADTQYF TGTGCCAGCAGTTTAGCGACTAGCGTTGCAGATACGCAGTATTTT
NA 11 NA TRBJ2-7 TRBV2 CASRDSAEQYF TGTGCCAGCAGGGACAGTGCGGAGCAGTACTTC